This TCR beta chain was documented in a study of tissue T cells after allogeneic stem cell transplantation. Broader study findings: Tissue-detected TCR repertoire was only partly captured by blood and spleen T cells.

Survey-depth TCRbeta CDR3 sequencing reported V/J genes and productive frequencies. Method: immunoSEQ multiplex PCR; TCRdb's copy keeps in-frame clones and lacks some. The sample has approximately 1,500 clones, roughly half seen once. The germline gives CDR1 SNHLY, CDR2 FYNGKV (reference sequence). V was pared by 0 bases and J by 2 bases, with 6 bases between. The CDR3 spans 14 residues. Time point described: mouse harvest day 14 after allogeneic transplant. Tail vein injection delivered 10^7 T-cell-depleted bone marrow cells and 10^6 splenic CD5+ T cells. B6 (H2b) cells into BALB/c (H2d) mice; tissues taken at day 7 or 14. With regard to this clone: Its target is not known. Each gene name is a mouse one. The observed sequence ends 1 residue before the CDR3 terminus, with the missing tail filled in from the germline J gene.

This receptor was identified in a female BALB/c mouse given C57BL/6 T cells with graft-versus-host disease after an allogeneic hematopoietic cell transplant. Sequenced input: liver tissue. V usage is TRBV3 and J usage is TRBJ2-4, with D unresolved. The CDR3 here is CASSLARDQNTLYF. The covered CDR3 bases are TGTGCCAGCAGCTTAGCGCGGGATCAAAACACCTTGTAC.